This paragraph reports one T cell receptor beta chain. What it binds is unknown. The germline gene is not matched at one end of the junction; a read error may be the cause. Germline lookup yields CDR1 SGHDT and CDR2 YYEEEE. This CDR3 comprises 13 residues. Separation from the roughly 670-subject first cohort characterized the roughly 120-subject validation cohort, to which the donors belonged. This record comes from a study of cytomegalovirus exposure and HLA in healthy donors. Study-level findings and limits: According to a subsequent analysis, TCR clusters from the first cohort were inclined to appear together in the roughly 130 validation repertoires.

TCRdb keeps only in-frame clones here, not all; method: immunoSEQ multiplex PCR. The data show 150,000 to 200,000 clones, with about 85% seen just once and approximately 15% held by the top ten. This TCR derives from a man between 18 and 29 years old in good health and CMV-seropositive. The sequenced sample consisted of PBMCs. This chain joins TRBV5-6 and TRBJ2-7; TRBD1 matches 9 bases. CDR3 protein: CASSLDRGGGVDF. The CDR3 DNA reads TGTGCCAGCAGCCTCGACAGGGGGGGTGGAGTGGACTTC.